The table lists the clone carrying this TCR beta chain with many counts. Its specificity is unknown. This CDR3 is built from 17 residues. Germline CDR1 reads MGHRA; CDR2 reads YSYEKL. V was clipped by 4 bases and J by 5 bases, with 20 bases between them. This sample stems from a study of CD8 T cells in ankylosing spondylitis. Regarding the study as a whole: Disease-associated clones were reportedly significantly overrepresented in matched ankylosing spondylitis synovial fluid.

A single record per CDR3 protein comes from TCRdb applying MiXCR to the 5' RACE reads. Of 200,000 to 300,000 distinct CDR3 sequences in the sample, 20% to 30% were seen once. Material for sequencing was blood, either unsorted or a sorted T cell fraction (not recorded which). This clonotype was obtained from a male donor with ankylosing spondylitis or in good health (not recorded which). The chain recombines TRBV4-1 with TRBJ1-4; unclear D gene. DNA for the CDR3: TGCGCCAGCAGCCTATCCCGCGTAGTTCCGACGAATGAAAAACTGTTTTTT. Residues: CASSLSRVVPTNEKLFF.